Below, 18 T cell receptor beta chains from the same sample are listed, as sequenced in a study of T cells in Graves' hyperthyroidism and ophthalmopathy. TCR beta CDR3 regions were amplified from RNA transcripts. The HTBI primer set served for first-round RT-PCR of the TCR CDR3. One entry per CDR3 protein results from TCRdb running MiXCR on the multiplex PCR reads. The table shows 250,000 to 400,000 distinct CDR3 sequences, with roughly 13% occurring only once. Sequenced: blood. The source is a middle-aged woman with Graves' ophthalmopathy.

The chain uses TRBV7-8 and TRBJ2-5; TRBD2 is a possible D gene (7 bases). Trimming cost V 5 bases and J 1 base, with 14 bases left between them. The CDR3 has 15 residues. CDR1 is SGHVS and CDR2 is FQNEAQ in the germline V gene. CDR3 sequence: CASSLAGGAQETQYF. CDR3 bases: TGTGCCAGCAGCCTGGCTGGGGGGGCCCAAGAGACCCAGTACTTC.

The V and J genes are TRBV5-1 and TRBJ1-1, with 7 bases fitting TRBD1. Germline V lookup: CDR1 SGHRS, CDR2 YFSETQ. Trimming took 4 bases from V and 0 from J; bases not matched to a gene: 15. The CDR3 has 18 amino acids. The CDR3 region has the DNA TGCGCCAGCAGCCTTACGGCGGGGGGGGACAGAGTGAACACTGAAGCTTTCTTT. It encodes CASSLTAGGDRVNTEAFF.

This clonotype was counted at least ten times. The V and J genes are TRBV20-1 and TRBJ2-3, with a tentative D call TRBD2 (5 bases). V lost 6 bases, J lost 1 base, and 11 bases lay in between. The CDR3 is 13 amino acids. Germline V gene sequence: CDR1 DFQATT, CDR2 SNEGSKA (reference sequence). This CDR3 reads CSARRLRTDTQYF. The CDR3 bases are TGCAGTGCGCGGAGGTTACGCACAGATACGCAGTATTTT.

The CDR3: CASSIYATNEKLFF. The CDR3 nucleotides are TGTGCCAGTAGTATCTATGCAACTAATGAAAAACTGTTTTTT. The J gene is TRBJ1-4, the V gene TRBV19; no clear D gene. V was cut by 3 bases and J by 0 bases, with 5 bases left in between. This CDR3 spans 14 amino acids. CDR1 and CDR2 (germline): LNHDA, SQIVND (reference sequence).

The CDR3 DNA follows: TGTGCCTGGAGTGTACGTGGACTAAGCTCCTACAATGAGCAGTTCTTC. Its translation: CAWSVRGLSSYNEQFF. V and J are TRBV30 and TRBJ2-1; weak D call: TRBD2 (6 bases). CDR1 is GTSNPN, CDR2 SVGIG, per germline (reference sequence). This CDR3 spans 16 amino acids. V was clipped by 0 bases and J by 0 bases, with 12 bases between them.

This clonotype was counted a few times. This chain joins TRBV27 and TRBJ1-6, with 10 bases fitting TRBD1. Germline values: CDR1 MNHEY, CDR2 SMNVEV (reference sequence). This CDR3 region has 14 residues. The ends lost 6 bases at V and 9 bases at J; junction bases unmatched: 5. The CDR3: CASSWGTGVSPLHF. DNA of the CDR3: TGTGCCAGCAGCTGGGGGACAGGGGTTTCACCCCTCCACTTT.

Of note for this clonotype: A read error may explain this, as a much larger clone is one base away. CDR3 sequence: CASSPTSGIHEQYF. The CDR3, as DNA: TGTGCCAGCAGCCCTACTAGCGGGATACACGAGCAGTACTTC. V gene TRBV11-2 combines with J gene TRBJ2-7; TRBD2 aligns across 10 bases. V dropped 5 bases and J dropped 5; count of bases not matched to a gene: 6. The CDR3 runs to 14 residues. CDR1 is SGHAT, CDR2 FQNNGV, per germline.

Ten or more counts support this clonotype. The chain has TRBV29-1 and TRBJ2-2; D gene ambiguous. V was trimmed by 8 bases and J by 3 bases, leaving 10 bases between them. The germline gives CDR1 SQVTM, CDR2 ANQGSEA. The CDR3 runs to 12 residues. CDR3 nucleotides: TGCAGCTCGGAAGGACACACCGGGGAGCTGTTTTTT. It is translated as CSSEGHTGELFF.

A few counts support this clonotype. Possible read error: a much larger clone is one base away. The gene calls are TRBV2 and TRBJ2-5; no firm D call. This CDR3 is built from 11 residues. CDR1 and CDR2 (germline): SNHLY, FYNNEI. V dropped 3 bases and J dropped 5 bases, with 4 bases sitting between them. Here the CDR3 reads CASSDWETQYF. DNA for the CDR3: TGTGCCAGCAGTGATTGGGAGACCCAGTACTTC.

The chain is built from TRBV6-5 and TRBJ1-2, with 7 bases that match TRBD1. V shed 4 bases, J shed 3 bases, and the junction held 2 bases outside the gene matches. The CDR3 extends over 13 amino acids. Germline V gene lookup returns CDR1 MNHEY and CDR2 SVGAGI. The CDR3 DNA follows: TGTGCCAGCAGTTTGGGACAGCACTATGGCTACACCTTC. This encodes CASSLGQHYGYTF.

This clonotype has ten or more counts. The chain has TRBV12-3 or TRBV12-4 and TRBJ1-2, with D possibly matching TRBD1 (5 bases). The V end was cut by 0 bases, the J end by 4 bases, with 9 bases between. This CDR3 comprises 14 residues. The CDR3 DNA is TGTGCCAGCAGTTTAGCGGGGCCATTCTATGGCTACACCTTC. This gives the protein CASSLAGPFYGYTF.

There are many counts of this clonotype. The rearrangement uses TRBV6-1 and TRBJ2-7; D perhaps matches TRBD2 (5 bases). The CDR3 is made up of 13 amino acids. With 7 bases removed from V and 3 bases from J, the gap between germline ends came to 13 bases. CDR1 is MNHNS, CDR2 SASEGT, per germline. CDR3 DNA: TGTGCCAGCACCACCCCGGGGTACTACGAGCAGTACTTC. Its translation: CASTTPGYYEQYF.

The chain is built from TRBV28 and TRBJ2-3; TRBD2 agrees at 10 bases. Germline V gene sequence: CDR1 MDHEN, CDR2 SYDVKM. With V trimmed by 5 bases and J by 4 bases, 12 bases remained unmatched. CDR3 length: 17 residues. For the CDR3, the DNA is TGTGCCAGCAGTCCAGGGCTAACTAGCGGGATTGCAGATACGCAGTATTTT. Protein sequence: CASSPGLTSGIADTQYF.

The chain combines TRBV9 with TRBJ2-1; D might be TRBD2 (6 bases). V lost 0 bases, J lost 8 bases, and 12 bases lay in between. This CDR3 has 14 amino acids. CDR1 SGDLS and CDR2 YYNGEE come from the germline V gene. The CDR3 here is CASSVGPERDEQFF. The CDR3 DNA follows: TGTGCCAGCAGCGTAGGGCCAGAGCGGGATGAGCAGTTCTTC.

The rearrangement uses TRBV7-6 and TRBJ2-1, with 11 nucleotides matching TRBD2. This CDR3 has 13 amino acids. From germline, CDR1 is SGHVS and CDR2 FNYEAQ. CDR3 nucleotide sequence: TGTGCTACTAGCGGGGGCCTGATGGATGAGCAGTTCTTC. Protein product: CATSGGLMDEQFF. Using reference TRBV7-6 and TRBJ2-1 for the parts outside the CDR3, the full variable domain is GAGVSQSPRYKVTKRGQDVALRCDPISGHVSLYWYRQALGQGPEFLTYFNYEAQQDKSGLPNDRFSAERPEGSISTLTIQRTEQRDSAMYRCATSGGLMDEQFFGPGTRLTVL.

This clonotype has just a few counts. The J gene is TRBJ2-1, the V gene TRBV20-1; D perhaps matches TRBD1 (6 bases). The CDR3 loop spans 16 amino acids. V was cut by 0 bases and J by 0 bases, with 12 bases left in between. Germline V gene sequence: CDR1 DFQATT, CDR2 SNEGSKA (reference sequence). CDR3 nucleotide sequence: TGCAGTGCTAGAGATCGGAACAGGGCCTCCTACAATGAGCAGTTCTTC. Translating it yields CSARDRNRASYNEQFF.

There are many counts of this clonotype. This chain connects TRBV28 to TRBJ2-4; a possible D gene is TRBD2 (6 bases). The CDR3 consists of 16 residues. Germline V gives CDR1 MDHEN, CDR2 SYDVKM. The ends were cut back, 2 bases at V and 9 bases at J, with 20 bases in the middle. The CDR3 region is CASSLGRRGVPSIQYF. The CDR3 nucleotides read TGTGCCAGCAGTTTAGGCCGGAGGGGAGTCCCCAGCATTCAGTACTTC.

This clonotype was observed many times. The V and J genes are TRBV28 and TRBJ2-2, with D possibly TRBD2 on 6 matching bases. The CDR3 has 15 residues. Looked up from germline, CDR1 is MDHEN and CDR2 is SYDVKM. The ends were cut back, 7 bases at V and 1 base at J, with 13 bases in the middle. The CDR3 protein is CASTPRGRNTGELFF. The CDR3 bases are TGTGCCAGCACCCCCCGGGGGAGGAACACCGGGGAGCTGTTTTTT.